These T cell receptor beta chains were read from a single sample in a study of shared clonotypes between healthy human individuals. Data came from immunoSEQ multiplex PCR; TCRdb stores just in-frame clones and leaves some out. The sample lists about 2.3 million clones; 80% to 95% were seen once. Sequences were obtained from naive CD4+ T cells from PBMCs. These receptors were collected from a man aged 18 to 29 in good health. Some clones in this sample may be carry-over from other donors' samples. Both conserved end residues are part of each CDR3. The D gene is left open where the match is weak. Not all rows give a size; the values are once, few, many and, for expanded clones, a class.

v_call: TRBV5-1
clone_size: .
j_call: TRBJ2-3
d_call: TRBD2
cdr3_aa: CASSAPQAGGTDTQYF
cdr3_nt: TGCGCCAGCAGCGCTCCTCAAGCGGGAGGAACAGATACGCAGTATTTT

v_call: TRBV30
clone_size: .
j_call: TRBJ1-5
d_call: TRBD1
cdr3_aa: CAWGQGAWQPQHF
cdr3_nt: TGTGCCTGGGGACAGGGGGCCTGGCAGCCCCAGCATTTT

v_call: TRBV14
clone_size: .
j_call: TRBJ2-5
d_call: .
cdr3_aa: CASSNDRQETQYF
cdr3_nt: TGTGCCAGCAGCAACGACAGACAAGAGACCCAGTACTTC

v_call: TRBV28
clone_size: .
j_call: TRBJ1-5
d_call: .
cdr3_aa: CASRPTLYQPQHF
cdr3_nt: TGTGCCAGCAGGCCAACACTATATCAGCCCCAGCATTTT

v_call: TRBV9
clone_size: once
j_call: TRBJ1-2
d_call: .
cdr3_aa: CASSVGVVGYGYTF
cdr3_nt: TGTGCCAGCAGCGTAGGCGTAGTCGGCTATGGCTACACCTTC

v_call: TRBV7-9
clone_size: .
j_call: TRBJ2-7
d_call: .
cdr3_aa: CASSLSTYEQYF
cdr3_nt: TGTGCCAGCAGCTTAAGTACCTACGAGCAGTACTTC

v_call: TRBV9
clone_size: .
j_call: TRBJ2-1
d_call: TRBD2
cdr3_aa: CASSPGTSGISNNEQFF
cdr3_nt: TGTGCCAGCAGCCCGGGGACTAGCGGGATCTCCAACAATGAGCAGTTCTTC

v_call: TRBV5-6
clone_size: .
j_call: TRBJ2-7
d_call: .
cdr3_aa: CASSFRDVSSYEQYF
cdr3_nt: TGTGCCAGCAGCTTCCGGGACGTCAGCTCCTACGAGCAGTACTTC

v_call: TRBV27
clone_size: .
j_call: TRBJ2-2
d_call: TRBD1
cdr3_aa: CASSRDRGTGELFF
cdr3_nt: TGTGCCAGCAGTCGGGACAGGGGCACCGGGGAGCTGTTTTTT

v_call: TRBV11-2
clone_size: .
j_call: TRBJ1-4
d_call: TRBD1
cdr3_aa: CASSHPRGELFF
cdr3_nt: TGTGCCAGCAGCCACCCCAGGGGGGAACTGTTTTTT

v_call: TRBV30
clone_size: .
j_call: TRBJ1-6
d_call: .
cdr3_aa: CAWRVSVTLSSYNSPLHF
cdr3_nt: TGTGCCTGGAGGGTCTCCGTGACTCTTAGCTCCTATAATTCACCCCTCCACTTT

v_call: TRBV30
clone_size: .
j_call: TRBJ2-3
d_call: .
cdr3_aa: CAWSLDTQYF
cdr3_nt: TGTGCCTGGAGTCTGGATACGCAGTATTTT

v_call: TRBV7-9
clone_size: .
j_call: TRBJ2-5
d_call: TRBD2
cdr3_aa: CASSLGGLGLQETQYF
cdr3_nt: TGTGCCAGCAGCTTAGGTGGACTAGGGCTCCAAGAGACCCAGTACTTC

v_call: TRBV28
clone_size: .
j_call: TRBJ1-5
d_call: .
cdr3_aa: CASSTLREMGNQPQHF
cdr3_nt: TGTGCCAGCAGCACGTTACGGGAGATGGGCAATCAGCCCCAGCATTTT

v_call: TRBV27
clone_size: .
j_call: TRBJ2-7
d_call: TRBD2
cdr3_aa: CASRGFLREAAYEQYF
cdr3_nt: TGTGCCAGCAGGGGGTTTCTGCGGGAGGCCGCCTACGAGCAGTACTTC

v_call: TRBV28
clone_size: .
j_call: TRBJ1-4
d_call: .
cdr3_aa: CASSSRNPYEKLFF
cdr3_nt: TGTGCCAGCAGTTCAAGAAACCCTTATGAAAAACTGTTTTTT

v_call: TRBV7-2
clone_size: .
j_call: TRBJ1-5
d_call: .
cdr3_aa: CASSLGVGQPQHF
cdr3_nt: TGTGCCAGCAGCTTAGGGGTCGGTCAGCCCCAGCATTTT

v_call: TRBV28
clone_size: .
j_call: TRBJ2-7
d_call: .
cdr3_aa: CASSLTGSYEQYF
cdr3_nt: TGTGCCAGCAGTTTAACCGGCAGCTACGAGCAGTACTTC

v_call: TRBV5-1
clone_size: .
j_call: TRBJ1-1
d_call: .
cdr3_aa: CASSPEVYTEAFF
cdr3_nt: TGCGCCAGCAGCCCAGAGGTCTACACTGAAGCTTTCTTT

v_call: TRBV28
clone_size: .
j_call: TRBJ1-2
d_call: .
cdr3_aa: CASGTTGFLNYGYTF
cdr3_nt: TGTGCCAGCGGCACGACAGGTTTTCTGAACTATGGCTACACCTTC

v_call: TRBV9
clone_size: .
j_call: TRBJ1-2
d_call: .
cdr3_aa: CASSVAGRGDYGYTF
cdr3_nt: TGTGCCAGCAGCGTAGCTGGGCGGGGGGACTATGGCTACACCTTC

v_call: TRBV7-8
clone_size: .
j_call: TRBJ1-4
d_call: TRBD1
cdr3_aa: CASSPGQGDHEKLFF
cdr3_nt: TGTGCCAGCAGCCCCGGACAGGGTGATCATGAAAAACTGTTTTTT

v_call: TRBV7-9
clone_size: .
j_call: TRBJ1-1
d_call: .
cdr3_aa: CASSRLGGVTEAFF
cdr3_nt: TGTGCCAGCAGCCGTCTCGGGGGGGTAACTGAAGCTTTCTTT

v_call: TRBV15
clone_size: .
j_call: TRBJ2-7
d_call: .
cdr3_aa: CATSRVQRSSYEQYF
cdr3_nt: TGTGCCACCAGCAGAGTACAGCGGAGCTCCTACGAGCAGTACTTC

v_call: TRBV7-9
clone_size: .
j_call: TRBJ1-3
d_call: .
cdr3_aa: CASSLDGHRGNTIYF
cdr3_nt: TGTGCCAGCAGCTTAGATGGACATCGGGGAAACACCATATATTTT

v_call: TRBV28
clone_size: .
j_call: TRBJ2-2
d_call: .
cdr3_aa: CASSFISRNTGELFF
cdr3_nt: TGTGCCAGCAGTTTCATCTCGAGGAACACCGGGGAGCTGTTTTTT

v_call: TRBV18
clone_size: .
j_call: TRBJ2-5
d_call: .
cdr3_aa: CASSPDYQETQYF
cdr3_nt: TGTGCCAGCTCACCCGACTACCAAGAGACCCAGTACTTC

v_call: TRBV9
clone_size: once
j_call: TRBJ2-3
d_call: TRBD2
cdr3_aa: CASSVRREGVDTQYF
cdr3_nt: TGTGCCAGCAGCGTACGGCGGGAGGGTGTAGATACGCAGTATTTT

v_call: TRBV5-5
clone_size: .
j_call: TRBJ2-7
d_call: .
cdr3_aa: CASSLQPTAGGEQYF
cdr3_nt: TGTGCCAGCAGTCTGCAGCCGACAGCCGGCGGCGAGCAGTACTTC

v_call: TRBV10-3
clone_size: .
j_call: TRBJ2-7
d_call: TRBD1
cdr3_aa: CAIRGTGAYEQYF
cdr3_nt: TGTGCCATCAGAGGGACAGGGGCCTACGAGCAGTACTTC

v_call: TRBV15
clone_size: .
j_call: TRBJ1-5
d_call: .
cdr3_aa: CATSRDVGVHQPQHF
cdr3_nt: TGTGCCACCAGCAGAGATGTCGGGGTTCATCAGCCCCAGCATTTT

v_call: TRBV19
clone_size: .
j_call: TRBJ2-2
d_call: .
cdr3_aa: CASSGPSNTGELFF
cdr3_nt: TGTGCCAGTAGTGGCCCCTCGAACACCGGGGAGCTGTTTTTT

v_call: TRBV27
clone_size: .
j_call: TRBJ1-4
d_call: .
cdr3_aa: CASGDRAQLLNEKLFF
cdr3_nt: TGTGCCAGCGGCGACCGAGCACAGCTACTTAATGAAAAACTGTTTTTT

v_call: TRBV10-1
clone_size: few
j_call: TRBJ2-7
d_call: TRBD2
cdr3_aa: CASREGLPRDEQYF
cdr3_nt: TGCGCCAGCAGAGAGGGACTACCAAGGGACGAGCAGTACTTC

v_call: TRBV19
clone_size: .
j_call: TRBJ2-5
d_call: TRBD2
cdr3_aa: CASSPLSGSLGETQYF
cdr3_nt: TGTGCCAGTAGTCCCCTTAGCGGGAGTTTAGGAGAGACCCAGTACTTC

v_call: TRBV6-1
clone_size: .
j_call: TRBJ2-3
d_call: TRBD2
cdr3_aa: CASNGLAGLTDTQYF
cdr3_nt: TGTGCCAGCAATGGGTTAGCGGGGCTCACAGATACGCAGTATTTT

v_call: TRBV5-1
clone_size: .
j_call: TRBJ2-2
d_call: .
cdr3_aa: CASSLGMTGELFF
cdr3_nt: TGCGCCAGCAGCTTGGGGATGACCGGGGAGCTGTTTTTT

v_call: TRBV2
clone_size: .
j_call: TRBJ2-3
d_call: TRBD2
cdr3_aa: CASAEEREFSDTQYF
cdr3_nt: TGTGCCAGCGCCGAAGAGCGGGAGTTTTCTGATACGCAGTATTTT

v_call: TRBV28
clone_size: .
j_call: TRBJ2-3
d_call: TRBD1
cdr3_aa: CASRAPGQGPDTQYF
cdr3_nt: TGTGCCAGCAGGGCTCCGGGACAGGGCCCAGATACGCAGTATTTT

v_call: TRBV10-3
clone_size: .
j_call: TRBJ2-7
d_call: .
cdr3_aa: CAIGGGRSYEQYF
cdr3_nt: TGTGCCATCGGAGGGGGACGATCCTACGAGCAGTACTTC

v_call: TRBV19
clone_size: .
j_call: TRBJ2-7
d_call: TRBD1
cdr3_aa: CATQGQGARYEQYF
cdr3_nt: TGTGCCACGCAGGGGCAGGGGGCGCGCTACGAGCAGTACTTC

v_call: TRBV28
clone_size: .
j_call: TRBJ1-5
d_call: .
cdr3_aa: CASSLDSNQPQHF
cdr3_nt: TGTGCCAGCAGTCTCGACAGCAATCAGCCCCAGCATTTT

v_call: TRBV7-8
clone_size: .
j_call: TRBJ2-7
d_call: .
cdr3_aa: CASAIAGVSYEQYF
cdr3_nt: TGTGCCAGCGCCATAGCCGGTGTGAGCTACGAGCAGTACTTC

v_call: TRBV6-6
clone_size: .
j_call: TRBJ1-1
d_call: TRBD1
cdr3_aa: CASSYFDGTEYKF
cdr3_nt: TGTGCCAGCAGTTACTTCGATGGGACAGAATATAAGTTT

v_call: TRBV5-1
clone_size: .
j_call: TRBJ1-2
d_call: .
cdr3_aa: CASSLDSGTTF
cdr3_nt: TGCGCCAGCAGCTTGGACAGTGGGACGACCTTC

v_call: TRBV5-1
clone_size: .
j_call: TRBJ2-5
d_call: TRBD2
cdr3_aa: CASSSGTRTYQETQYF
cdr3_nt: TGCGCCAGCAGCTCCGGGACTAGAACTTATCAAGAGACCCAGTACTTC

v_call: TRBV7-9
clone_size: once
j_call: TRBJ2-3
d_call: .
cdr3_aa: CASSFAGGTDTQYF
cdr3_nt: TGTGCCAGCAGCTTTGCCGGGGGCACAGATACGCAGTATTTT

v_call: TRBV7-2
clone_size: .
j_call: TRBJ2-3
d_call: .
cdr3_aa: CASSLGGYTQYF
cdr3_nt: TGTGCCAGCAGCTTAGGCGGATATACGCAGTATTTT

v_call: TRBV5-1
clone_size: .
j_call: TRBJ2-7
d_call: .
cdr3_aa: CASSYQSRGTVYEQYF
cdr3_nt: TGCGCCAGCAGCTACCAATCCAGGGGTACCGTTTACGAGCAGTACTTC

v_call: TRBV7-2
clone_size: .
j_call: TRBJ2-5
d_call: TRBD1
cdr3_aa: CASSQHRGTQETQYF
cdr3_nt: TGTGCCAGCAGCCAACACAGGGGAACACAAGAGACCCAGTACTTC

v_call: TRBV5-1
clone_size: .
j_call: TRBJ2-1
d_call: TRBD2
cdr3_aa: CASCREVCSYNEQFF
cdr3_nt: TGCGCCAGCTGCCGGGAGGTGTGCTCCTACAATGAGCAGTTCTTC

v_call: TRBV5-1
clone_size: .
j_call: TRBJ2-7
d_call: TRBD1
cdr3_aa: CASSLGGQGNEQYF
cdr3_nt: TGCGCCAGCAGCTTGGGCGGACAGGGAAACGAGCAGTACTTC

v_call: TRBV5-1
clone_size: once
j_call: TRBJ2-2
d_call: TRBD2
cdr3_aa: CASSLPSGVTGELFF
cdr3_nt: TGCGCCAGCAGCTTGCCTAGCGGGGTTACCGGGGAGCTGTTTTTT

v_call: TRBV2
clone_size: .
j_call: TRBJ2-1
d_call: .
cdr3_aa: CASTGQRASSYNEQFF
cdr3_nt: TGTGCCAGCACTGGACAGCGAGCGAGCTCCTACAATGAGCAGTTCTTC

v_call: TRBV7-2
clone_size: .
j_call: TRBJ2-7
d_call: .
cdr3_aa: CASSSYRAEQYF
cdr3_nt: TGTGCCAGCAGCTCCTACAGAGCCGAGCAGTACTTC

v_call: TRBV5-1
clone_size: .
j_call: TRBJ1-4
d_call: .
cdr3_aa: CASSPLTSGTNEKLFF
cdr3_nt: TGCGCCAGCAGCCCTCTAACCAGCGGAACTAATGAAAAACTGTTTTTT

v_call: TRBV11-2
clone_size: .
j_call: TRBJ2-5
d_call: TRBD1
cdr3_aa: CASSGGTGEETQYF
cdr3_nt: TGTGCCAGCAGCGGCGGGACAGGGGAAGAGACCCAGTACTTC

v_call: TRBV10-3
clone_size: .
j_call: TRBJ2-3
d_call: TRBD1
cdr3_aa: CAIRNPGGRDTQYF
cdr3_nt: TGTGCCATCAGGAACCCAGGGGGCCGCGATACGCAGTATTTT